This T cell receptor (beta chain) is drawn from a study of Tregs in tolerant kidney transplant recipients. Study findings and constraints: No direct test of biological reproducibility was done here. Tregs expanded with activated donor B cells seemed most donor-specific.

The CDR3 spans 16 residues. V lost 1 base and J lost 5, with 17 bases in between. Germline CDR1 reads SGHAT; CDR2 reads FQDESV (reference sequence). Sequencing was performed with immunoSEQ multiplex PCR; in TCRdb, only in-frame clones are kept and a portion is missing. The top ten clones hold approximately 0.35% of a sample with about 78,000 clones, 85% to 95% of them seen once. Concerning this clone: The antigen is unknown.

The chain employs TRBV11-1 and TRBJ2-5; tentative D call: TRBD1 (6 bases). The material was Tregs from blood, obtained before the transplant. This receptor was taken from a human donor who received a combined kidney and bone marrow transplant. In DNA form, the CDR3 reads TGTGCCAGCAGCTTAGAGGGGCAGGGGAAGATTGAGACCCAGTACTTC. As protein: CASSLEGQGKIETQYF.